This T cell receptor beta chain was identified during a study of technical replicates of blood from a few donors. The CDR3 has 15 residues. J was trimmed by 1 base and V by 6 bases; bases with no gene match: 9. CDR1 is MNHEY and CDR2 is SVGAGI in the germline V gene. Sequencing was performed with immunoSEQ multiplex PCR; in TCRdb, only in-frame clones are kept and a portion is missing. The top ten clones hold around 5.1% of a sample with about 64,000 clones, 75% to 90% of them seen once. The sequencing sample was made of PBMCs. The source of this sequence is a human donor in good health. Some clones in this sample may be carry-over from other donors' samples. The rearrangement links TRBV6-5 to TRBJ2-7; 7 bases fit TRBD1. CDR3 residues: CASSGMTGMSYEQYF. CDR3 DNA sequence: TGTGCCAGCAGCGGTATGACAGGGATGTCCTACGAGCAGTACTTC.